This TCR beta chain originates from a study of T-cell memory formation after mild COVID-19. TCRdb re-derived calls from the 5' RACE reads in MiXCR, one entry per CDR3 protein. The data show some 300,000 distinct CDR3 sequences, with 15% to 20% seen just once and over 20% held by the top ten. Unmatched junction bases numbered 8, after V lost 2 bases and J lost 7 bases. Germline CDR1 is SGHKS and CDR2 is YYEKEE (reference sequence). The CDR3 contains 15 residues. This receptor was obtained from a man younger than 30 who had mild COVID-19 (a few samples of this study predate the infection). Cell type and time point are not known. The V call is TRBV5-5, the J call TRBJ1-4; 7 nucleotides agree with TRBD1. The specimen sequenced was PBMCs or a T cell subset sorted from them (not recorded which). CDR3 residues: CASSFIGGSGEKLFF. CDR3 nucleotides: TGTGCCAGCAGCTTCATAGGGGGCTCGGGTGAAAAACTGTTTTTT.